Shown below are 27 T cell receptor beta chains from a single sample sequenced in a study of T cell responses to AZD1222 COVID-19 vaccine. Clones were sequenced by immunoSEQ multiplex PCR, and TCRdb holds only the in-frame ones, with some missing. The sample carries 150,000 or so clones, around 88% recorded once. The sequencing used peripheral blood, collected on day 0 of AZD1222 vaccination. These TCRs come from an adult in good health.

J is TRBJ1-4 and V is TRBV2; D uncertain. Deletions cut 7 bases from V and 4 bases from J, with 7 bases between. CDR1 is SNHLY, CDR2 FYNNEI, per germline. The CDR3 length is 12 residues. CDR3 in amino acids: CASTGFNEKLFF. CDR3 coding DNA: TGTGCCAGCACGGGGTTTAATGAAAAACTGTTTTTT. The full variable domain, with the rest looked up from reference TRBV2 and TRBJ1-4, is EPEVTQTPSHQVTQMGQEVILRCVPISNHLYFYWYRQILGQKVEFLVSFYNNEISEKSEIFDDQFSVERPDGSNFTLKIRSTKLEDSAMYFCASTGFNEKLFFGSGTQLSVL.

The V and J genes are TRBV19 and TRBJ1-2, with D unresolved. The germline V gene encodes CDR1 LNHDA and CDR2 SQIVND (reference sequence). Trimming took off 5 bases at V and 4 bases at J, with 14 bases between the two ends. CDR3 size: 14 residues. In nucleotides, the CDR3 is TGTGCCAGTAGTCCGATTGGGGATGTCTATGGCTACACCTTC. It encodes CASSPIGDVYGYTF.

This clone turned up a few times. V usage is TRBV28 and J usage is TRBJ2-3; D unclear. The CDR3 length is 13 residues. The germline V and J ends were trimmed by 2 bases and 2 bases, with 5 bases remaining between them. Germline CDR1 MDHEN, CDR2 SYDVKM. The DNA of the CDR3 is TGTGCCAGCAGTTTAAGTCCCACAGATACGCAGTATTTT. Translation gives CASSLSPTDTQYF.

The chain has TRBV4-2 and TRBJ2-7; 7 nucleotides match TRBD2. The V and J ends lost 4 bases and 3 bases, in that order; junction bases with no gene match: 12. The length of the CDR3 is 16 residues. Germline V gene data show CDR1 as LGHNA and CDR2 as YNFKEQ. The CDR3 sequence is CASSLLGGVMSYEQYF. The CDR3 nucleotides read TGTGCCAGCAGCCTTCTTGGGGGGGTAATGAGCTACGAGCAGTACTTC.

The DNA for the CDR3 is TGTGCCAGCAGCTTCGGACTAGCGGAATCCTACAATGAGCAGTTCTTC. Amino acid sequence: CASSFGLAESYNEQFF. The rearrangement links TRBV7-2 to TRBJ2-1; 10 nucleotides match TRBD2. Germline V gene lookup returns CDR1 SGHTA and CDR2 FQGNSA. After removal of 3 bases from V and 1 base from J, the junction contained 3 bases not matched to a gene. CDR3 length: 16 amino acids.

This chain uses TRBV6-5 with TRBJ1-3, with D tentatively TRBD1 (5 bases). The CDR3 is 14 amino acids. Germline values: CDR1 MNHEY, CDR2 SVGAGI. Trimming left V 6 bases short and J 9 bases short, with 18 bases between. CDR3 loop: CASRIAGAPGTIYF. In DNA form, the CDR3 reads TGTGCCAGCAGGATCGCCGGGGCCCCGGGCACCATATATTTT.

This chain's CDR3 is CASSFPTMGAGATPGELFF. CDR3 in DNA: TGCGCCAGCAGCTTCCCGACGATGGGGGCGGGGGCGACTCCCGGGGAGCTGTTTTTT. The chain carries TRBV5-1 and TRBJ2-2; D possibly corresponds to TRBD2 (7 bases). Germline-derived CDR1 and CDR2 are SGHRS and YFSETQ. CDR3 length: 19 residues. Trimming pared 2 bases from V and 6 bases from J, leaving 26 bases between.

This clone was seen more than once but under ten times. As DNA, the CDR3 is TGTGCCAGCAGTCCGGGGTTCTACTCTGGGGCCAACGTCCTGACTTTC. It specifies CASSPGFYSGANVLTF. The chain has TRBV6-2 or TRBV6-3 and TRBJ2-6; a possible D gene is TRBD2 (5 bases). Germline V gene sequence: CDR1 MNHEY, CDR2 SVGEGT. V was pared by 5 bases and J by 0 bases, with 11 bases between. CDR3 size: 16 residues.

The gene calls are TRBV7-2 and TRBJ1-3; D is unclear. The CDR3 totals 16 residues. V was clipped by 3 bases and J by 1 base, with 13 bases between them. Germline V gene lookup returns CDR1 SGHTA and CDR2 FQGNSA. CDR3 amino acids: CASSFGRQGSGNTIYF. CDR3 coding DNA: TGTGCCAGCAGCTTCGGCCGCCAAGGATCTGGAAACACCATATATTTT.

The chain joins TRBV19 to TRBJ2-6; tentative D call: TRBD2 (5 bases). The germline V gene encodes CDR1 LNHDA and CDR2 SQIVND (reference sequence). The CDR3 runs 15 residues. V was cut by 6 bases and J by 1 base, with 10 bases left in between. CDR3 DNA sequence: TGTGCCAGTAGGAAGAGGGTGTCTGGGGCCAACGTCCTGACTTTC. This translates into CASRKRVSGANVLTF.

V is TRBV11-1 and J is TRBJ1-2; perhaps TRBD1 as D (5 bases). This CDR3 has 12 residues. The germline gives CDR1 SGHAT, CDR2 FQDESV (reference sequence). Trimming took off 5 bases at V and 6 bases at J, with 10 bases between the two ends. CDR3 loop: CASSPTADGYTF. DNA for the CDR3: TGTGCCAGCAGCCCGACAGCCGATGGCTACACCTTC.

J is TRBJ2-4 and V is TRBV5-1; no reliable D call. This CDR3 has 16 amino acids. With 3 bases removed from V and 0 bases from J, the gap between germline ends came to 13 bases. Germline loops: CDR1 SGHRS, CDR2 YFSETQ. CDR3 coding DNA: TGCGCCAGCAGCTCCGAAGTTGGCAGAGCCAAAAACATTCAGTACTTC. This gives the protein CASSSEVGRAKNIQYF. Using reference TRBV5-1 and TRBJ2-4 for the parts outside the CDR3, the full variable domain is KAGVTQTPRYLIKTRGQQVTLSCSPISGHRSVSWYQQTPGQGLQFLFEYFSETQRNKGNFPGRFSGRQFSNSRSEMNVSTLELGDSALYLCASSSEVGRAKNIQYFGAGTRLSVL.

CDR3 nucleotide sequence: TGTGCCAGCAGCCAGGGACAGGCAGTTCAGCCCCAGCATTTT. Amino acids: CASSQGQAVQPQHF. The chain has TRBV16 and TRBJ1-5, with TRBD1 matching 8 bases. The trim removed 3 bases at V and 6 bases at J, leaving 4 bases unmatched. The CDR3 spans 14 residues. Germline loops: CDR1 KGHSY, CDR2 FQNENV.

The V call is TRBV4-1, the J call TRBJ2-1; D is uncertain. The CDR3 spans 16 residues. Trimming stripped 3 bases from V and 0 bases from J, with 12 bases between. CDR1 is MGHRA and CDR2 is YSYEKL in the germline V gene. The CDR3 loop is CASSHYSVSSYNEQFF. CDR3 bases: TGCGCCAGCAGCCACTACTCCGTTAGCTCCTACAATGAGCAGTTCTTC.

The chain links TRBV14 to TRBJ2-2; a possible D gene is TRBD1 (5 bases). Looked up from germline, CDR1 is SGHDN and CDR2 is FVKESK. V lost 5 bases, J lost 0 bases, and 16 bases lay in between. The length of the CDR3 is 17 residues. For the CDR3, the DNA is TGTGCCAGCAGCGCGCGAAAGGGGTCGGCGAACACCGGGGAGCTGTTTTTT. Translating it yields CASSARKGSANTGELFF.

The CDR3 protein is CASSLVPGAPGNTIYF. CDR3 in DNA: TGTGCCAGCAGCTTAGTTCCGGGGGCCCCTGGAAACACCATATATTTT. This chain joins TRBV7-2 and TRBJ1-3, with D perhaps matching TRBD1 (6 bases). The CDR3 consists of 16 residues. Trimming cost V 1 base and J 2 bases, with 12 bases left between them. Germline V lookup: CDR1 SGHTA, CDR2 FQGNSA.

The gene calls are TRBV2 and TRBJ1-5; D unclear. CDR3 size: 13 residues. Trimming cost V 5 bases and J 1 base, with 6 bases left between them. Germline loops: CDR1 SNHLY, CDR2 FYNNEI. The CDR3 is CASSSDSNQPQHF. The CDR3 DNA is TGTGCCAGCAGTTCGGACAGCAATCAGCCCCAGCATTTT.

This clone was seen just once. CDR3: CASSLALDFTWEQFF. The CDR3 DNA reads as TGTGCCAGCAGCTTGGCACTAGACTTTACTTGGGAGCAGTTCTTC. The rearrangement joins TRBV5-6 to TRBJ2-1, with D perhaps matching TRBD2 (5 bases). Germline CDR1 reads SGHDT; CDR2 reads YYEEEE. The CDR3 has 15 amino acids. The V end was cut by 0 bases, the J end by 10 bases, with 17 bases between.

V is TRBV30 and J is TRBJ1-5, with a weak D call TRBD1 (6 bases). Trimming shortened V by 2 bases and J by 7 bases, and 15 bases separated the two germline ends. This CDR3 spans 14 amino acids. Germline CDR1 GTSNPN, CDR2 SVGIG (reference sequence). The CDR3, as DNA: TGTGCCTGGAGTAAGGGACAACCGGGGCAGCCCCAGCATTTT. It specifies CAWSKGQPGQPQHF.

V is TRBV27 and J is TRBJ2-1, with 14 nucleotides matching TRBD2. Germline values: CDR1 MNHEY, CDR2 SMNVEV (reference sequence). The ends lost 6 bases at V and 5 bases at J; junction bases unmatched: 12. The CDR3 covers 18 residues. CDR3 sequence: CASSRLAGGFETNNEQFF. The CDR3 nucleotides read TGTGCCAGCAGCAGACTAGCGGGGGGGTTCGAGACTAACAATGAGCAGTTCTTC.

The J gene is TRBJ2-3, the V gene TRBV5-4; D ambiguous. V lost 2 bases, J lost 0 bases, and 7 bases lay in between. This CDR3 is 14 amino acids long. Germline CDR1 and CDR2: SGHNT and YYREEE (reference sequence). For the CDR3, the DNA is TGTGCCAGCAGCTTCGGCCTTAGCACAGATACGCAGTATTTT. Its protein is CASSFGLSTDTQYF. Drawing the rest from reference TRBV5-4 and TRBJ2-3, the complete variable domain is ETGVTQSPTHLIKTRGQQVTLRCSSQSGHNTVSWYQQALGQGPQFIFQYYREEENGRGNFPPRFSGLQFPNYSSELNVNALELDDSALYLCASSFGLSTDTQYFGPGTRLTVL.

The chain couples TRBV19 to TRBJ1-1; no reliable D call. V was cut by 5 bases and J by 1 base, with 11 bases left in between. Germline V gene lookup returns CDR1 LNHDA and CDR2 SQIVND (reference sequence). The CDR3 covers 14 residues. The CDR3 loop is CASSPRTGNTEAFF. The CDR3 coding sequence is TGTGCCAGTAGTCCCAGGACGGGGAACACTGAAGCTTTCTTT.

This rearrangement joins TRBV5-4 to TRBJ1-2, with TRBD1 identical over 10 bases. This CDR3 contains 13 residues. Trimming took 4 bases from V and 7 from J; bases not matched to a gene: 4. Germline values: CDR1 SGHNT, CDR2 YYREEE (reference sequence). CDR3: CASSRGQGGGYTF. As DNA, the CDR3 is TGTGCCAGCAGCCGCGGACAGGGGGGTGGCTACACCTTC. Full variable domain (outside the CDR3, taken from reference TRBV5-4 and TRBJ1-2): ETGVTQSPTHLIKTRGQQVTLRCSSQSGHNTVSWYQQALGQGPQFIFQYYREEENGRGNFPPRFSGLQFPNYSSELNVNALELDDSALYLCASSRGQGGGYTFGSGTRLTVV.

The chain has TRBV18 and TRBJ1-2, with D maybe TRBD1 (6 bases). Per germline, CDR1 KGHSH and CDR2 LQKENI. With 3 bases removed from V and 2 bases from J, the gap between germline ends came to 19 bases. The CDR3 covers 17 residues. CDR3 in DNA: TGTGCCAGCTCACCCGTGTCATTTAGGACAGTGAACTATGGCTACACCTTC. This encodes CASSPVSFRTVNYGYTF.

The CDR3: CASSPGNEKLFF. The DNA of the CDR3 is TGTGCCAGCAGCCCAGGTAATGAAAAACTGTTTTTT. The genes are TRBV21-1 and TRBJ1-4; TRBD1, the D gene given by the table, was not confirmed from the DNA. TRBV21-1 is deemed a pseudogene. The CDR3 totals 12 residues.

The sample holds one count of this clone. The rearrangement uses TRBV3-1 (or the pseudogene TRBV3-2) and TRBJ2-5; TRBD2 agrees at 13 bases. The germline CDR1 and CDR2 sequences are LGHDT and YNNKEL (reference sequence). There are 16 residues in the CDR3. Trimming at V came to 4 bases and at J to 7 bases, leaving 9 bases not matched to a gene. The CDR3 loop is CASSRELAGGPSTQYF. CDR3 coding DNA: TGTGCCAGCAGCCGCGAACTAGCGGGGGGGCCGTCGACCCAGTACTTC.

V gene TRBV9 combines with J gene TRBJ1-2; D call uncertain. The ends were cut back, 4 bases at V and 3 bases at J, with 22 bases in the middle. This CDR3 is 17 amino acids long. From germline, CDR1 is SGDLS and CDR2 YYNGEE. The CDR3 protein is CASSTQIGRPHHYGYTF. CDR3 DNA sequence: TGTGCCAGCAGCACCCAGATAGGTAGGCCCCATCACTATGGCTACACCTTC.